These 30 T cell receptor beta chains share one sample of origin, sequenced in a study of molecular identifiers for immune sequencing clone quantification. TCRdb re-derived calls from the PCR reads in MiXCR, one entry per CDR3 protein. The sample includes just under 650,000 distinct CDR3 sequences, about 20% seen only once; the top ten take under 0.95%. Input material: naive CD8+ T cells from blood, with Jurkat cell RNA spiked in. The subset denotes: FACS-sorted CD8+CD4-CCR7+CD45RA+ naive T cells. The receptors stem from a human donor in good health. Some libraries in this study had Jurkat cell RNA spiked in.

This clonotype was detected many times. V gene TRBV7-2 combines with J gene TRBJ1-1; a weak D match, TRBD1 (5 bases). Trimming removed 0 bases from V and 0 bases from J, with 8 bases in between. There are 15 residues in the CDR3. The germline V gene has CDR1 SGHTA and CDR2 FQGNSA. CDR3 sequence (DNA): TGTGCCAGCAGCTTAGCCGGGGCTCTGAACACTGAAGCTTTCTTT. Amino acids: CASSLAGALNTEAFF.

The chain combines TRBV30 with TRBJ2-1; the match to TRBD2 covers 10 bases. The CDR3 has 15 residues. The germline V gene encodes CDR1 GTSNPN and CDR2 SVGIG (reference sequence). J lost 6 bases, V lost 0 bases, and 5 bases had no gene match. Written as DNA, the CDR3 is TGTGCCTGGAGTGTCGGTAGCGGGAGGCCCAATGAGCAGTTCTTC. Protein product: CAWSVGSGRPNEQFF.

This clonotype has at least ten counts. J is TRBJ1-1 and V is TRBV29-1, with a tentative D call TRBD1 (5 bases). Between the trimmed V and J ends, which lost 5 bases and 7 bases, there was a span of 17 bases. This CDR3 comprises 13 residues. The V gene's germline CDR1 is SQVTM and CDR2 ANQGSEA. CDR3 protein: CSVITFSTDEAFF. CDR3 DNA: TGCAGCGTTATTACTTTTTCGACAGATGAAGCTTTCTTT. Drawing the rest from reference TRBV29-1 and TRBJ1-1, the complete variable domain is SAVISQKPSRDICQRGTSLTIQCQVDSQVTMMFWYRQQPGQSLTLIATANQGSEATYESGFVIDKFPISRPNLTFSTLTVSNMSPEDSSIYLCSVITFSTDEAFFGQGTRLTVV.

There are many counts of this clonotype. The CDR3 region has the DNA TGTGCCAGCAGTTTATCTGTCGGGGGCACAGATACGCAGTATTTT. This gives the protein CASSLSVGGTDTQYF. The gene calls are TRBV27 and TRBJ2-3, with D possibly TRBD2 on 5 matching bases. With 0 bases removed from V and 1 base from J, the gap between germline ends came to 8 bases. The CDR3 contains 15 residues. Germline lookup yields CDR1 MNHEY and CDR2 SMNVEV (reference sequence).

Regarding this clonotype: Possible read error: a much larger clone is one base away. This rearrangement joins TRBV4-3 to TRBJ1-1; D not certain. There are 14 residues in the CDR3. Germline V gene sequence: CDR1 LGHNA, CDR2 YSLEER. The V gene lost 0 bases and the J gene lost 5 bases, with 10 bases spanning the gap. The CDR3 region has the DNA TGCGCCAGCAGCCAAGATTGGAGGGCTACTGAAGCTTTCTTT. This gives the protein CASSQDWRATEAFF.

At least ten counts were recorded for this clonotype. The chain combines TRBV6-5 with TRBJ1-1; D gene unclear. The CDR3 extends over 13 amino acids. The V end was cut by 9 bases, the J end by 0 bases, with 11 bases between. CDR1 MNHEY and CDR2 SVGAGI come from the germline V gene. The CDR3, as DNA: TGTGCCAGTACCAAGACATTGAACACTGAAGCTTTCTTT. Protein sequence: CASTKTLNTEAFF.

This clonotype was counted ten times or more. The chain couples TRBV18 to TRBJ1-2; no reliable D call. Germline V lookup: CDR1 KGHSH, CDR2 LQKENI. Trimming pared 3 bases from V and 2 bases from J, leaving 10 bases between. The CDR3 has 14 residues. The CDR3 protein is CASSPDGTNYGYTF. The DNA of the CDR3 is TGTGCCAGCTCACCCGACGGAACAAACTATGGCTACACCTTC.

With respect to this clonotype: Compared with germline, one end of the junction differs, possibly owing to a read error. The gene calls are TRBV2 and TRBJ1-2; tentative D call: TRBD1 (5 bases). The CDR3 consists of 15 residues. From germline, CDR1 is SNHLY and CDR2 FYNNEI. The CDR3 is CASSESGAGYYGYTF. Written as DNA, the CDR3 is TGTGCTAGCAGTGAAAGCGGGGCAGGCTATTATGGCTACACCTTC.

This clonotype has only a few counts. The chain employs TRBV6-1 and TRBJ2-1; D possibly corresponds to TRBD1 (6 bases). The CDR3 length is 15 residues. Germline V lookup: CDR1 MNHNS, CDR2 SASEGT. V gave up 1 base and J gave up 8 bases, with 15 bases separating them. The CDR3 bases are TGTGCCAGCAGTGAAGTGTTTCCAGGGGAGCATGAGCAGTTCTTC. It encodes CASSEVFPGEHEQFF.

There are a few counts of this clonotype. This may be a read error: a much more frequent sequence differs by one nucleotide. The genes are TRBV12-3 or TRBV12-4 and TRBJ2-5, with TRBD1 identical over 11 bases. V lost 6 bases, J lost 7 bases, and 7 bases stayed unmatched. The CDR3 spans 14 residues. CDR3 in amino acids: CASSSAGTGGTQYF. CDR3 in DNA: TGTGCCAGCAGCTCTGCGGGGACAGGGGGGACCCAGTACTTC.

At least ten counts were recorded for this clonotype. The chain links TRBV27 to TRBJ1-5; possibly TRBD1 for D (6 bases). Germline CDR1 MNHEY, CDR2 SMNVEV (reference sequence). V was shortened by 0 bases and J by 5 bases, with 11 bases between the two germline ends. This CDR3 spans 15 amino acids. The chain's CDR3 is CASSLSGGGDQPQHF. For the CDR3, the DNA is TGTGCCAGCAGTTTATCTGGGGGCGGCGATCAGCCCCAGCATTTT.

J is TRBJ2-7 and V is TRBV11-3, with unresolved D. V was shortened by 5 bases and J by 3 bases, with 11 bases between the two germline ends. CDR3 length: 13 amino acids. The germline V gene has CDR1 SGHNT and CDR2 YENEEA. The CDR3 here is CASSARHSYEQYF. CDR3 DNA: TGTGCCAGCAGCGCGAGACACAGCTACGAGCAGTACTTC.

The sample holds many counts of this clonotype. The chain joins TRBV27 to TRBJ2-5; TRBD2 aligns across 9 bases. V lost 4 bases, J lost 4 bases, and 7 bases stayed unmatched. In germline, CDR1 is MNHEY, CDR2 SMNVEV (reference sequence). CDR3 length: 15 residues. In nucleotides, the CDR3 is TGTGCCAGCAGTTCACTGACTAGCGGCCTAGAGACCCAGTACTTC. Encoded protein: CASSSLTSGLETQYF.

The table lists this clonotype with a few counts. V is TRBV9 and J is TRBJ2-7, with D possibly matching TRBD2 (6 bases). Trimming removed 4 bases from V and 7 bases from J, with 21 bases in between. The length of the CDR3 is 15 residues. The germline V gene has CDR1 SGDLS and CDR2 YYNGEE. The CDR3 bases are TGTGCCAGCAGCCTCTCCGGACTGTCCCGGGGGGAGCAGTACTTC. Protein: CASSLSGLSRGEQYF. Full variable domain (outside the CDR3, taken from reference TRBV9 and TRBJ2-7): DSGVTQTPKHLITATGQRVTLRCSPRSGDLSVYWYQQSLDQGLQFLIQYYNGEERAKGNILERFSAQQFPDLHSELNLSSLELGDSALYFCASSLSGLSRGEQYFGPGTRLTVT.

This clonotype has more than one count but fewer than ten. The chain combines TRBV19 with TRBJ2-1, with D maybe TRBD1 (5 bases). V dropped 4 bases and J dropped 7 bases, with 8 bases sitting between them. The CDR3 spans 12 residues. Germline V gene data show CDR1 as LNHDA and CDR2 as SQIVND (reference sequence). The CDR3 coding sequence is TGTGCCAGTAGTACCGCAGGGAATGAGCAGTTCTTC. Translating it yields CASSTAGNEQFF. Looking up the rest from reference TRBV19 and TRBJ2-1 gives the full variable domain: DGGITQSPKYLFRKEGQNVTLSCEQNLNHDAMYWYRQDPGQGLRLIYYSQIVNDFQKGDIAEGYSVSREKKESFPLTVTSAQKNPTAFYLCASSTAGNEQFFGPGTRLTVL.

This clonotype has more than one count but fewer than ten. The chain uses TRBV4-1 and TRBJ1-1; 7 nucleotides align to TRBD1. The germline CDR1 and CDR2 sequences are MGHRA and YSYEKL. The CDR3 has 15 amino acids. V dropped 4 bases and J dropped 4; count of bases not matched to a gene: 9. The CDR3 loop reads CASSPSTGWGTEAFF. DNA for the CDR3: TGCGCCAGCAGCCCGTCGACAGGGTGGGGCACTGAAGCTTTCTTT.

This clonotype has only a few counts. The CDR3 spells CASTLTSGSWGEQFF. DNA for the CDR3: TGTGCCAGCACCCTGACTAGCGGGTCCTGGGGTGAGCAGTTCTTC. V usage is TRBV6-2 or TRBV6-3 and J usage is TRBJ2-1; 10 bases agree with TRBD2. Germline V lookup: CDR1 MNHEY, CDR2 SVGEGT. The CDR3 consists of 15 residues. V lost 7 bases, J lost 9 bases, and 12 bases stayed unmatched.

This clonotype has ten or more counts. The chain uses TRBV19 and TRBJ1-1; TRBD1 might be the D (6 bases). Germline CDR1 and CDR2: LNHDA and SQIVND (reference sequence). The CDR3 consists of 12 residues. V was pared by 7 bases and J by 4 bases, with 10 bases between. CDR3 DNA: TGTGCCAGTAATAGGGGGATCACTGAAGCTTTCTTT. Its translation: CASNRGITEAFF.

V usage is TRBV4-3 and J usage is TRBJ2-3, with no clear D. Germline V gives CDR1 LGHNA, CDR2 YSLEER. This CDR3 comprises 16 residues. Trimming stripped 0 bases from V and 2 bases from J, with 12 bases between. For the CDR3, the DNA is TGCGCCAGCAGCCAAGATTATGGCAGGAACACAGATACGCAGTATTTT. This translates into CASSQDYGRNTDTQYF.

On this clonotype: The germline gene is not matched at one end of the junction; a read error may be the cause. This chain joins TRBV5-3 and TRBJ1-2; 8 bases fit TRBD1. TRBV5-3 is an open reading frame whose function is uncertain. The CDR3 covers 14 residues. The CDR3 sequence: CASSTTGVGYGYAF. In DNA, the CDR3 is TGTGCCAGCAGCACGACAGGGGTCGGCTATGGCTACGCCTTC.

This clonotype has more than one count but fewer than ten. The CDR3 ends on some other residue instead of the conserved phenylalanine or tryptophan, so this is likely a read error. This sequence joins TRBV28 and TRBJ1-5; D unresolved. This CDR3 has 15 amino acids. The V end lost 4 bases, the J end lost 2 bases, and 12 bases lay between the germline ends. The germline V gene encodes CDR1 MDHEN and CDR2 SYDVKM. CDR3 protein: CASSSGVYGNQPQHV. CDR3 nucleotide sequence: TGTGCCAGCAGTTCCGGAGTCTATGGCAATCAGCCCCAGCATGTT.

This clonotype has just one count. This could be a read error, since a much larger clone is one nucleotide away. V is TRBV30 and J is TRBJ2-7, with 9 bases that match TRBD2. This CDR3 contains 13 residues. CDR1 GTSNPN and CDR2 SVGIG come from the germline V gene (reference sequence). Here the CDR3 reads CARSVGLAREQYF. Written as DNA, the CDR3 is TGTGCCCGGAGTGTCGGACTAGCGCGCGAGCAGTACTTC.

This clonotype was counted at least ten times. As DNA, the CDR3 is TGCGCCAGCAGCCAAGCGCCCCATGAAAAACTGTTTTTT. It is translated as CASSQAPHEKLFF. The chain uses TRBV4-3 and TRBJ1-4; D remains unclear. This CDR3 spans 13 amino acids. In germline, CDR1 is LGHNA, CDR2 YSLEER. The V end was cut by 1 base, the J end by 6 bases, with 6 bases between.

This clonotype was observed many times. V usage is TRBV20-1 and J usage is TRBJ2-3; TRBD2 aligns across 14 bases. Germline V gives CDR1 DFQATT, CDR2 SNEGSKA (reference sequence). This CDR3 is built from 19 residues. The CDR3 bases are TGCAATTCTCTCAAGAGGGGGACTAGCGGGGGCCTAACCGGAGATACGCAGTATTTT. It translates to CNSLKRGTSGGLTGDTQYF.

In this sample, this clonotype turned up many times. The gene calls are TRBV7-9 and TRBJ1-1, with a tentative D call TRBD1 (5 bases). V was clipped by 1 base and J by 0 bases, with 18 bases between them. This CDR3 has 18 residues. Germline CDR1 SEHNR, CDR2 FQNEAQ (reference sequence). In DNA form, the CDR3 reads TGTGCCAGCAGCTTAGTGATACGGCAGGGTATATTGAACACTGAAGCTTTCTTT. Translating gives CASSLVIRQGILNTEAFF.

This chain links TRBV11-2 with TRBJ2-3; D is unclear. The CDR3 runs to 12 residues. Germline CDR1 and CDR2: SGHAT and FQNNGV. The germline V and J ends were trimmed by 2 bases and 10 bases, with 10 bases remaining between them. The CDR3 DNA reads as TGTGCCAGCAGCTTATTAACTCCCTCGCAGTATTTT. It specifies CASSLLTPSQYF.

This clonotype showed up many times. This sequence joins TRBV20-1 and TRBJ2-2; D assignment may be TRBD1 or TRBD2 (5 bases each). The CDR3 covers 13 residues. Germline V CDR1 and CDR2: DFQATT, SNEGSKA (reference sequence). DNA for the CDR3: TGCACACTCAGGGACCTGAACACCGGGGAGCTGTTTTTT. Translation gives CTLRDLNTGELFF.

V is TRBV12-3 or TRBV12-4 and J is TRBJ2-3, with 8 nucleotides matching TRBD1. Germline trimming cut 5 bases from V and 2 bases from J; bases unmatched to any gene: 12. The CDR3 is made up of 17 amino acids. The CDR3 here is CASSPATGQDNTDTQYF. In DNA, the CDR3 is TGTGCCAGCAGTCCAGCTACGGGACAGGATAACACAGATACGCAGTATTTT.

Many counts were recorded for this clonotype. V is TRBV7-8 and J is TRBJ1-1; perhaps TRBD1 as D (6 bases). CDR3 size: 14 residues. Germline values: CDR1 SGHVS, CDR2 FQNEAQ. Trimming took off 1 base at V and 4 bases at J, with 10 bases between the two ends. CDR3 region: CASSLGSRGTEAFF. The CDR3 nucleotides are TGTGCCAGCAGCTTAGGGAGCAGGGGCACTGAAGCTTTCTTT.

This clonotype was seen at least ten times. The V call is TRBV24-1, the J call TRBJ2-3, with 7 nucleotides matching TRBD2. Per the germline V gene, CDR1 is KGHDR and CDR2 is SFDVKD. V was clipped by 9 bases and J by 1 base; unmatched bases: 12. This CDR3 region has 16 residues. The CDR3 nucleotides are TGTGCCACCGAGGGAGGGGCCGGAGGCGGCACAGATACGCAGTATTTT. Translated: CATEGGAGGGTDTQYF.